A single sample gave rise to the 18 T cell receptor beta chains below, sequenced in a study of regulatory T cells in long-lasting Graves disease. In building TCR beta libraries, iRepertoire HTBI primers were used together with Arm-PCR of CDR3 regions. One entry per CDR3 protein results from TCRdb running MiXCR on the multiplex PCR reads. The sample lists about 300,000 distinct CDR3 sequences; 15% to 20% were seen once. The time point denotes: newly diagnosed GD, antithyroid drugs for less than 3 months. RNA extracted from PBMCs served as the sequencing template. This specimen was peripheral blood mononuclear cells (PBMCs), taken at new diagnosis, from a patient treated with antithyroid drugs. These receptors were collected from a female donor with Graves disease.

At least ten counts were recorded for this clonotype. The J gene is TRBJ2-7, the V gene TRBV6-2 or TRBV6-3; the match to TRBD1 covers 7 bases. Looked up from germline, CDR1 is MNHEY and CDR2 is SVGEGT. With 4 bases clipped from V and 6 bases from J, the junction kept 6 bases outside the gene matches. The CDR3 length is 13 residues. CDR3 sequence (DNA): TGTGCCAGCAGTTCGCGACCAGGGGGCGAGCAGTACTTC. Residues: CASSSRPGGEQYF.

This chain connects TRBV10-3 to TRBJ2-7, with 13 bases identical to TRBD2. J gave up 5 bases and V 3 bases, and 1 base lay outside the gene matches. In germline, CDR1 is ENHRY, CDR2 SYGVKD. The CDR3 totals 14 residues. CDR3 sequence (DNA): TGTGCCATCAGTGAAGGACTAGCGGGAGACGAGCAGTACTTC. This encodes CAISEGLAGDEQYF.

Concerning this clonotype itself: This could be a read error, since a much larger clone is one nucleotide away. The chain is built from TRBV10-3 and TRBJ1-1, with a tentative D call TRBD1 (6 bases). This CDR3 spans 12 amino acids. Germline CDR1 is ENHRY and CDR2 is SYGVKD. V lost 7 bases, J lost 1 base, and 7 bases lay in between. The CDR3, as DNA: TGTGCCATCAAGACAGGGAACACTGAAGCTTTCTTT. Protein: CAIKTGNTEAFF.

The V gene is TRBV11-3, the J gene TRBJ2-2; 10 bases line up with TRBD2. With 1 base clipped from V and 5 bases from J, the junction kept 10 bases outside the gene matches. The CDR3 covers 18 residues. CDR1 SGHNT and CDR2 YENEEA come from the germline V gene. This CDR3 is CASSLGPSGSGGTGELFF. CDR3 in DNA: TGTGCCAGCAGCTTAGGCCCTAGCGGGAGTGGTGGGACCGGGGAGCTGTTTTTT.

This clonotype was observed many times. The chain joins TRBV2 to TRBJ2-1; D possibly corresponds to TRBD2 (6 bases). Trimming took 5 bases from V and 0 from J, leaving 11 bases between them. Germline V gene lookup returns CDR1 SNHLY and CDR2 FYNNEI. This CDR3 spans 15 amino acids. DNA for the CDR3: TGTGCCAGCAGTCGGGACTTATCCTCCTACAATGAGCAGTTCTTC. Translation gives CASSRDLSSYNEQFF.

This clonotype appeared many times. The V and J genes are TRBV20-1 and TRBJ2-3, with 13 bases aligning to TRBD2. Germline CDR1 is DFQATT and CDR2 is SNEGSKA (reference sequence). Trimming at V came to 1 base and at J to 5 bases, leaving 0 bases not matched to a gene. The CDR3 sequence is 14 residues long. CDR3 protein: CSARGLAGGDTQYF. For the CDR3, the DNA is TGCAGTGCTAGAGGACTAGCGGGAGGAGATACGCAGTATTTT.

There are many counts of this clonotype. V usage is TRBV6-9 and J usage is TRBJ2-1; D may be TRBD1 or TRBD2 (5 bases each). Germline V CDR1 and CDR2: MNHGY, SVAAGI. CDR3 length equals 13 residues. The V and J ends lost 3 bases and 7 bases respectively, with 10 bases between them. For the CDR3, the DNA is TGTGCCAGCAGTTACTGGGACGGTAATGAGCAGTTCTTC. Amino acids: CASSYWDGNEQFF.

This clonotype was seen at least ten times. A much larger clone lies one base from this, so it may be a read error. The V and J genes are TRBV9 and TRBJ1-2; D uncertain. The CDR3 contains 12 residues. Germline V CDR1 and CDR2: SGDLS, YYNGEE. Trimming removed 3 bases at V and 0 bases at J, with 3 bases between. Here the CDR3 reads CASSGANYGYTF. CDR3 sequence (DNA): TGTGCCAGCAGCGGGGCTAACTATGGCTACACCTTC.

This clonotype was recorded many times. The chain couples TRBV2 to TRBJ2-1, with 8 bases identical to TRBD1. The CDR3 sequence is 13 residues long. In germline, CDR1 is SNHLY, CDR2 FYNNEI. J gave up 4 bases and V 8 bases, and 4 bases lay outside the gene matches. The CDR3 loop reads CASGDRGYNEQFF. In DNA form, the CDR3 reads TGTGCCAGCGGAGACAGGGGATACAATGAGCAGTTCTTC. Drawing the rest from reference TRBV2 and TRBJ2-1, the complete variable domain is EPEVTQTPSHQVTQMGQEVILRCVPISNHLYFYWYRQILGQKVEFLVSFYNNEISEKSEIFDDQFSVERPDGSNFTLKIRSTKLEDSAMYFCASGDRGYNEQFFGPGTRLTVL.

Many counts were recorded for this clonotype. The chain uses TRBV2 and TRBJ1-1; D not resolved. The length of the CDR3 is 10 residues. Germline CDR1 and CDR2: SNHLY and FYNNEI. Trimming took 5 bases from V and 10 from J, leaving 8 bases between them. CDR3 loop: CASSRLGAFF. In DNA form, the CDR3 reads TGTGCCAGCAGTCGTTTGGGAGCTTTCTTT.

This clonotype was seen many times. The CDR3 nucleotides read TGTGCCACCAGTGAGGGCGGGGTCCGGGAAACTGAAGCTTTCTTT. Protein sequence: CATSEGGVRETEAFF. The chain carries TRBV24-1 and TRBJ1-1; D gene uncertain. This CDR3 is built from 15 residues. Trimming left V 4 bases short and J 5 bases short, with 16 bases between. Germline CDR1 reads KGHDR; CDR2 reads SFDVKD.

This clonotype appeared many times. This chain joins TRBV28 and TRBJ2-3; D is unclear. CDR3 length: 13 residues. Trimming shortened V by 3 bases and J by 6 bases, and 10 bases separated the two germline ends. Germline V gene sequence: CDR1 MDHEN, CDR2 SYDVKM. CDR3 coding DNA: TGTGCCAGCAGTTTGAGACTGTCGGATACGCAGTATTTT. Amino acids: CASSLRLSDTQYF.

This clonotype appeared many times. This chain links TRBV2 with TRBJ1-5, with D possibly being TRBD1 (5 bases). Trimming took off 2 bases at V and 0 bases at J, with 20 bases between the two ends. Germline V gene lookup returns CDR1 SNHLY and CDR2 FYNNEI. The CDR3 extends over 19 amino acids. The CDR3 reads CASSESGVWGHYSNQPQHF. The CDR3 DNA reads TGTGCCAGCAGTGAATCGGGTGTTTGGGGCCACTATAGCAATCAGCCCCAGCATTTT.

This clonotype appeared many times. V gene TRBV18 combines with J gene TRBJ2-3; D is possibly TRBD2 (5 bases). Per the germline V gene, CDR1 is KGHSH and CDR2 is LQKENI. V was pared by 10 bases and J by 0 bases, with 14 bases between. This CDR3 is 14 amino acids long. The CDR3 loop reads CATREGASTDTQYF. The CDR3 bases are TGTGCCACCCGCGAGGGTGCTAGCACAGATACGCAGTATTTT.

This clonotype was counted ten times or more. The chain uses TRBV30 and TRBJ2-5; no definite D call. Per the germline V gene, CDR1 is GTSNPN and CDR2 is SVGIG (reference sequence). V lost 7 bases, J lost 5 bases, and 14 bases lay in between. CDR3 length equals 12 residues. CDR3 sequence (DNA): TGTGCCTTAGCTCCTGGTTTGGAGACCCAGTACTTC. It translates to CALAPGLETQYF.

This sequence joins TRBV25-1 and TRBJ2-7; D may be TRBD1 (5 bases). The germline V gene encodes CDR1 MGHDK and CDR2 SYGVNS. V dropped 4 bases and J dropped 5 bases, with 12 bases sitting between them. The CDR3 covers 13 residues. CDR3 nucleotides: TGTGCCAGCAGTGGACGACAGAGGAACGAGCAGTACTTC. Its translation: CASSGRQRNEQYF.

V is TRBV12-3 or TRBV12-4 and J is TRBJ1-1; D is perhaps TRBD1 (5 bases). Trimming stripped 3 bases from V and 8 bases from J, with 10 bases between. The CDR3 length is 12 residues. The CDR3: CASSFLGPEAFF. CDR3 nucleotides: TGTGCCAGCAGTTTCTTGGGACCAGAAGCTTTCTTT.

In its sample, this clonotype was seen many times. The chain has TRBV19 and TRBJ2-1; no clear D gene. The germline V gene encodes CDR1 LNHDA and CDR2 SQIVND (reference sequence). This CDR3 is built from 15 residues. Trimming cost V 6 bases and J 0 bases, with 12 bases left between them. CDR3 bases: TGTGCCAGTAGCTCAAATCCTAGCTCCTACAATGAGCAGTTCTTC. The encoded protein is CASSSNPSSYNEQFF. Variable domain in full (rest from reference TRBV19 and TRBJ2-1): DGGITQSPKYLFRKEGQNVTLSCEQNLNHDAMYWYRQDPGQGLRLIYYSQIVNDFQKGDIAEGYSVSREKKESFPLTVTSAQKNPTAFYLCASSSNPSSYNEQFFGPGTRLTVL.